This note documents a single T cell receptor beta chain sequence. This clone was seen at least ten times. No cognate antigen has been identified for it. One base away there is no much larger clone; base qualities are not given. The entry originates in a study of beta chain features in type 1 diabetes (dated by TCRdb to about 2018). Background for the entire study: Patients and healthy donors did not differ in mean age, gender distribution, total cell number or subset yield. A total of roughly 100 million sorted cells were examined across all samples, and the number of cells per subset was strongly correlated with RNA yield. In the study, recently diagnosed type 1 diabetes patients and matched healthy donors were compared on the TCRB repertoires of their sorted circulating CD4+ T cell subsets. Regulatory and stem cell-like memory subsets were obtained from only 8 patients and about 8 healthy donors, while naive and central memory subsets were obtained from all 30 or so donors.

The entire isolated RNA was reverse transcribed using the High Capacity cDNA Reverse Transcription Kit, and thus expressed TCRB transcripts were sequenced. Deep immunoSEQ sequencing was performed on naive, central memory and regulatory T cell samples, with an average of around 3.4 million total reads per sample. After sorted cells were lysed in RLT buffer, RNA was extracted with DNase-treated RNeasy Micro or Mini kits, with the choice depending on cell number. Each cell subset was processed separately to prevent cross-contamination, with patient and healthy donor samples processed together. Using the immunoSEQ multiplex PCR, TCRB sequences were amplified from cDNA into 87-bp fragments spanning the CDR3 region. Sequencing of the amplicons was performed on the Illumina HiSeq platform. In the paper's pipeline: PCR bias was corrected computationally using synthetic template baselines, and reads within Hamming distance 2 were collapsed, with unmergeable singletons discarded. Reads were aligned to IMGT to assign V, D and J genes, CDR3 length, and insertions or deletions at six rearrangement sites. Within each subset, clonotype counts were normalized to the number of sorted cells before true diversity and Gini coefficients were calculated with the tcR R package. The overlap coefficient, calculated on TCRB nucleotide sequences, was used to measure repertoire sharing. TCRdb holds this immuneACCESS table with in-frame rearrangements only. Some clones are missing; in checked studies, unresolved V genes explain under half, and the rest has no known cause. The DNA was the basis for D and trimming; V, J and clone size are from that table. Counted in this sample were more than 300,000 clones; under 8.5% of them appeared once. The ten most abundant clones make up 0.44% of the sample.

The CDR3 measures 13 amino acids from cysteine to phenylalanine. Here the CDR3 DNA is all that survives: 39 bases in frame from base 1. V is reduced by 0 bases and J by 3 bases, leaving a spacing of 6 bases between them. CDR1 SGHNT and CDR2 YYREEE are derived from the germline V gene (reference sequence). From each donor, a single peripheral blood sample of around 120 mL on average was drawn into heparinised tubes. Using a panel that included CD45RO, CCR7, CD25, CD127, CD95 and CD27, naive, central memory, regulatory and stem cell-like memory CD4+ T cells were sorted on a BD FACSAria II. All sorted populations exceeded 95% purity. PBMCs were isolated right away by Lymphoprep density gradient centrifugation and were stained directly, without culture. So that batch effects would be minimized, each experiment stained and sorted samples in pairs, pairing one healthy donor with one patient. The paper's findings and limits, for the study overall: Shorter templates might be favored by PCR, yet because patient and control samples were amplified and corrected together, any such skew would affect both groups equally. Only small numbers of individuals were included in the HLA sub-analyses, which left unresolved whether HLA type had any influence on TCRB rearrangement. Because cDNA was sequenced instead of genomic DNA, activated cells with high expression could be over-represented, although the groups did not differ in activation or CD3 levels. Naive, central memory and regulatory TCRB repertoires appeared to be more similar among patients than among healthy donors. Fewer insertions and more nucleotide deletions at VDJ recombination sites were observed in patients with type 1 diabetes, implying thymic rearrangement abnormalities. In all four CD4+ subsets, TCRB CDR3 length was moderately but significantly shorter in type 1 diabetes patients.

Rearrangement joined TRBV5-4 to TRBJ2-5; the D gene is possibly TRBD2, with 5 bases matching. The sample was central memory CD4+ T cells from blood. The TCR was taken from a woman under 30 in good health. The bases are TGTGCCAGCAGCTTGGAGAGGGAAGAGACCCAGTACTTC. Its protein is CASSLEREETQYF.